The 13 T cell receptor beta chains below all came from one sample that was sequenced in a study of cytomegalovirus exposure and HLA in healthy donors. 13 Jbeta primers and 60 Vbeta primers were used for the PCR. Generated by immunoSEQ multiplex PCR, the TCRdb table keeps only in-frame clones and is missing some. The profile covers about 120,000 clones, with 63% appearing a single time and approximately 11% taken by the ten largest. Sequenced: PBMCs. These receptors were obtained from a man aged 40-49 years in good health and CMV-seropositive.

V and J are TRBV9 and TRBJ2-3, with 7 positions matching TRBD2. V dropped 2 bases and J dropped 4; count of bases not matched to a gene: 1. This CDR3 comprises 13 residues. Germline CDR1 reads SGDLS; CDR2 reads YYNGEE. The DNA for the CDR3 is TGTGCCAGCAGCGTGACTAGCCCAGATACGCAGTATTTT. Its translation is CASSVTSPDTQYF. Supplemented by reference TRBV9 and TRBJ2-3, the full variable domain reads DSGVTQTPKHLITATGQRVTLRCSPRSGDLSVYWYQQSLDQGLQFLIQYYNGEERAKGNILERFSAQQFPDLHSELNLSSLELGDSALYFCASSVTSPDTQYFGPGTRLTVL.

This clone was found a few times. V gene TRBV7-2 combines with J gene TRBJ1-5, with 7 bases identical to TRBD1. Germline V CDR1 and CDR2: SGHTA, FQGNSA. The junction had 7 bases not matched to a gene; V was cut back by 3 bases and J by 5 bases. The CDR3 runs to 15 residues. CDR3 protein: CASSLMTGRHQPQHF. The CDR3 DNA reads as TGTGCCAGCAGCTTGATGACAGGGAGGCATCAGCCCCAGCATTTT.

The V and J genes are TRBV15 and TRBJ2-5, with TRBD2 identical over 11 bases. Looked up from germline, CDR1 is LNHNV and CDR2 is YYDKDF (reference sequence). After removal of 8 bases from V and 5 bases from J, the junction contained 13 bases not matched to a gene. This CDR3 spans 16 amino acids. The DNA for the CDR3 is TGTGCCACCCGACCTCGAATAGCGGGAGGGCTGGAGACCCAGTACTTC. As protein: CATRPRIAGGLETQYF. The whole variable domain, filled in from reference TRBV15 and TRBJ2-5, reads DAMVIQNPRYQVTQFGKPVTLSCSQTLNHNVMYWYQQKSSQAPKLLFHYYDKDFNNEADTPDNFQSRRPNTSFCFLDIRSPGLGDTAMYLCATRPRIAGGLETQYFGPGTRLLVL.

V is TRBV4-3 and J is TRBJ2-5, with TRBD1 matching over 7 bases. The CDR3 is 15 residues long. The V and J ends lost 1 base and 5 bases, in that order; junction bases with no gene match: 7. Germline assignment: CDR1 LGHNA and CDR2 YSLEER. DNA for the CDR3: TGCGCCAGCAGCCAAGGACAGGGCGGCGGGGAGACCCAGTACTTC. Its translation is CASSQGQGGGETQYF.

The V gene is TRBV27, the J gene TRBJ2-1; 8 positions agree with TRBD2. The CDR3 loop spans 18 amino acids. From germline, CDR1 is MNHEY and CDR2 SMNVEV (reference sequence). The V gene end was trimmed by 5 bases and the J gene end by 4 bases; junction bases not matched to a gene: 16. CDR3 coding DNA: TGTGCCAGCAGTCCCGATATCCCCGGACTAGCCCTGTACAATGAGCAGTTCTTC. It translates to CASSPDIPGLALYNEQFF.

The chain recombines TRBV30 with TRBJ1-5; D gene unclear. The CDR3 is 13 residues long. Germline V gene data show CDR1 as GTSNPN and CDR2 as SVGIG (reference sequence). V lost 7 bases, J lost 6 bases, and 16 bases lay in between. The CDR3 DNA sequence: TGTGCCTCCAAACCGGGGATAGGTCAGCCCCAGCATTTT. Translated: CASKPGIGQPQHF.

V usage is TRBV18 and J usage is TRBJ1-3; D call uncertain. There are 14 residues in the CDR3. Per germline, CDR1 KGHSH and CDR2 LQKENI. Trimming removed 3 bases from V and 2 bases from J, with 8 bases in between. The CDR3 DNA follows: TGTGCCAGCTCACCTTCGGAGACTGGAAACACCATATATTTT. Translated: CASSPSETGNTIYF.

This clone has just a few counts. This chain links TRBV6-1 with TRBJ2-3, with 11 positions matching TRBD1. V shed 6 bases, J shed 4 bases, and the junction held 6 bases outside the gene matches. The CDR3 extends over 15 amino acids. Germline CDR1 and CDR2: MNHNS and SASEGT. CDR3 in DNA: TGTGCCAGCAGCCTAGGACAGGGGGCGGCAGATACGCAGTATTTT. Translated, it gives CASSLGQGAADTQYF.

The genes are TRBV19 and TRBJ2-5, with 15 nucleotides matching TRBD2. The CDR3 spans 17 residues. V gave up 3 bases and J gave up 5 bases; unmatched junction bases: 7. CDR1 is LNHDA, CDR2 SQIVND, per germline (reference sequence). The CDR3 spells CASSIGGLAGGGETQYF. CDR3 in DNA: TGTGCCAGTAGTATTGGGGGACTAGCGGGAGGTGGGGAGACCCAGTACTTC. Together with reference TRBV19 and TRBJ2-5, the CDR3 gives the full variable domain: DGGITQSPKYLFRKEGQNVTLSCEQNLNHDAMYWYRQDPGQGLRLIYYSQIVNDFQKGDIAEGYSVSREKKESFPLTVTSAQKNPTAFYLCASSIGGLAGGGETQYFGPGTRLLVL.

The J gene is TRBJ2-3, the V gene TRBV9; TRBD2 might be the D (6 bases). The CDR3 consists of 14 residues. Germline CDR1 and CDR2: SGDLS and YYNGEE. V was shortened by 3 bases and J by 2 bases, with 10 bases between the two germline ends. CDR3 sequence reads: CASSGGTYTDTQYF. For the CDR3, the DNA is TGTGCCAGCAGCGGGGGGACTTACACAGATACGCAGTATTTT.

V is TRBV5-1 and J is TRBJ2-5, with a tentative D call TRBD2 (6 bases). Germline CDR1 and CDR2: SGHRS and YFSETQ. This CDR3 is 14 amino acids long. V lost 2 bases to trimming and J lost 2 bases, with 10 bases between them. CDR3 protein: CASSLGDSQETQYF. The CDR3 nucleotides read TGCGCCAGCAGCTTAGGGGACTCTCAAGAGACCCAGTACTTC.

V usage is TRBV5-1 and J usage is TRBJ2-1, with TRBD1 matching 7 bases. V lost 4 bases to trimming and J lost 0 bases; unmatched junction nucleotides: 13. Germline V lookup: CDR1 SGHRS, CDR2 YFSETQ. This CDR3 contains 18 residues. The CDR3 sequence is CASSTYPGQESSYNEQFF. CDR3 nucleotides: TGCGCCAGCAGCACCTACCCCGGACAGGAGAGCTCCTACAATGAGCAGTTCTTC.

This sequence joins TRBV11-2 and TRBJ1-4, with D possibly matching TRBD1 (5 bases). CDR1 is SGHAT and CDR2 is FQNNGV in the germline V gene. The CDR3 is 13 residues long. Trimming removed 0 bases at V and 10 bases at J, with 9 bases between. In DNA, the CDR3 is TGTGCCAGCAGCTTAGAAGTGGGGCGAAAACTGTTTTTT. It encodes CASSLEVGRKLFF.